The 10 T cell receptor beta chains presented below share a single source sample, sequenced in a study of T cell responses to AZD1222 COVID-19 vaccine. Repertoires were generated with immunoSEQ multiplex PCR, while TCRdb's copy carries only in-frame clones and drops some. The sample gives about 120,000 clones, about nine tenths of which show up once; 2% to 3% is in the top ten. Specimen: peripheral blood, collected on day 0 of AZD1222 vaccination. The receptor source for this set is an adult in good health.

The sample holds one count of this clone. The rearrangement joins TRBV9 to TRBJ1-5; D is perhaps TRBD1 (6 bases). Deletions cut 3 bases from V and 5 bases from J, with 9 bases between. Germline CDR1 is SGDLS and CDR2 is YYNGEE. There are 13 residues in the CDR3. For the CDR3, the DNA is TGTGCCAGCAGCGCCGCAGGGGATCAGCCCCAGCATTTT. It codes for CASSAAGDQPQHF.

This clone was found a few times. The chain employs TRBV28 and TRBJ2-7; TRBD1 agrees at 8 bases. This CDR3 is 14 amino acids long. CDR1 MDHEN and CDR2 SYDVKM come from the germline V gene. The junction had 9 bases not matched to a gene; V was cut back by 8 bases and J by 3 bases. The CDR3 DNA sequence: TGTGCCAGCTTTTCGAGTGACAGGGGCTACGAGCAGTACTTC. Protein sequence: CASFSSDRGYEQYF. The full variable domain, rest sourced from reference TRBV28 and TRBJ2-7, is DVKVTQSSRYLVKRTGEKVFLECVQDMDHENMFWYRQDPGLGLRLIYFSYDVKMKEKGDIPEGYSVSREKKERFSLILESASTNQTSMYLCASFSSDRGYEQYFGPGTRLTVT.

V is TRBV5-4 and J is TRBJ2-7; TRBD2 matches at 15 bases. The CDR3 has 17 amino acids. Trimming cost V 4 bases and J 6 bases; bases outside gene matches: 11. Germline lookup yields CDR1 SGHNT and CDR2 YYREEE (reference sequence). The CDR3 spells CASSPGTSGRLYGEQYF. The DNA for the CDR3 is TGTGCCAGCAGCCCGGGGACTAGCGGGAGGCTATATGGCGAGCAGTACTTC.

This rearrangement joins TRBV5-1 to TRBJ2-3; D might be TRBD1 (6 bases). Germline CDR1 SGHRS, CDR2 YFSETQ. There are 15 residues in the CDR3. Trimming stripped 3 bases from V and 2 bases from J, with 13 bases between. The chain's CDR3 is CASSSTQGDTDTQYF. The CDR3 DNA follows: TGCGCCAGCAGCTCCACACAGGGAGACACAGATACGCAGTATTTT.

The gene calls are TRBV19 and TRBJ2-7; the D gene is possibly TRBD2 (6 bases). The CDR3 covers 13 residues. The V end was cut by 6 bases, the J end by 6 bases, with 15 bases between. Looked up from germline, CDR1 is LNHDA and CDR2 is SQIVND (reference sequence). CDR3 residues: CASSVGGGVEQYF. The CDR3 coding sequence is TGTGCCAGTAGCGTGGGAGGAGGGGTCGAGCAGTACTTC.

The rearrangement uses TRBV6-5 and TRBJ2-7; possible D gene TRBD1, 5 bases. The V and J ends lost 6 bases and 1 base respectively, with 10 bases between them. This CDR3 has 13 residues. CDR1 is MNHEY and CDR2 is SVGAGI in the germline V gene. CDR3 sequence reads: CASSTDRSYEQYF. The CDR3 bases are TGTGCCAGCAGCACCGACAGATCCTACGAGCAGTACTTC.

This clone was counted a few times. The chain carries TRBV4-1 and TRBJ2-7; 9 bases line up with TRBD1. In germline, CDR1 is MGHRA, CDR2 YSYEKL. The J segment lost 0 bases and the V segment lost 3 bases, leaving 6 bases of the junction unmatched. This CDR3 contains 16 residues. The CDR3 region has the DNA TGCGCCAGCAGCCACAGCGGGACAGGGTCCTCCTACGAGCAGTACTTC. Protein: CASSHSGTGSSYEQYF.

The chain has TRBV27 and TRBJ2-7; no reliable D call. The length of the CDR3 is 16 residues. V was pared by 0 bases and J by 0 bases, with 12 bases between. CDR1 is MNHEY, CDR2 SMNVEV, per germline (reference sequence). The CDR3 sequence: CASSLSFVESSYEQYF. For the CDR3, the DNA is TGTGCCAGCAGTTTATCGTTCGTAGAGAGCTCCTACGAGCAGTACTTC.

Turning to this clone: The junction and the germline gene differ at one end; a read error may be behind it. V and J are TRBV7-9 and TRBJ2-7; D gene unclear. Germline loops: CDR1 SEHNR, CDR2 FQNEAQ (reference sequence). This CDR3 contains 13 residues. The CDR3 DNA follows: TGTGCCAGCAGCGTTGGACCGTTGGAGTTAAAGGACTTC. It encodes CASSVGPLELKDF.

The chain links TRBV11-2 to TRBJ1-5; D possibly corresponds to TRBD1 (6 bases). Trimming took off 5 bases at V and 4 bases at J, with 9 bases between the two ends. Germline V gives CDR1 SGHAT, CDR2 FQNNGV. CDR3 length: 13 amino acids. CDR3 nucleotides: TGTGCCAGCAGCCATCAGGGGAATCAGCCCCAGCATTTT. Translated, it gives CASSHQGNQPQHF.